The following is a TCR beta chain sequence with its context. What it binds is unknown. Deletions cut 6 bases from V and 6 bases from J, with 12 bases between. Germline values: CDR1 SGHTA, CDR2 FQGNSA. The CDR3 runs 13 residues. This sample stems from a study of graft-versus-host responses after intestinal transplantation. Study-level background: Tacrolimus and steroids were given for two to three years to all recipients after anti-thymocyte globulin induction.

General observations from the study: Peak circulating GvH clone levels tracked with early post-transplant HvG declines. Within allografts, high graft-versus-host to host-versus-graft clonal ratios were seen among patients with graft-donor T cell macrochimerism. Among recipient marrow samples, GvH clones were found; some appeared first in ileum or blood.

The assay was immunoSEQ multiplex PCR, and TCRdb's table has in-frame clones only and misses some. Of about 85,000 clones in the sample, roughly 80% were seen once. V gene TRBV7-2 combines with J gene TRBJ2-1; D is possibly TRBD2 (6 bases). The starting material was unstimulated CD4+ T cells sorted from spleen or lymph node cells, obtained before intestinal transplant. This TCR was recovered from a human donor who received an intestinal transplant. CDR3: CASRPGLSNEQFF. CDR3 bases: TGTGCCAGCAGGCCGGGACTGTCCAATGAGCAGTTCTTC.